This T cell receptor beta chain appears in the sequencing data of a study of blood T cells in healthy people across ages. Whole-study findings and limits: There were more naive CD4+ cells and higher diversity in long-lived donors than in aged donors.

The sample holds one count of this clonotype. Its specificity is not known. Aged roughly 6 to 100, donors were systemically healthy Caucasians from Russia. From germline, CDR1 is DFQATT and CDR2 SNEGSKA (reference sequence). The length of the CDR3 is 13 residues. Primers used in a second PCR of roughly 7 to 11 cycles were a sample-barcoded 5' primer and a J-beta primer mix. Template switching added a 12-random-nucleotide identifier to every cDNA molecule. One entry per CDR3 protein, called by TCRdb with MiXCR from the 5' RACE reads. The sample contains 700,000 to 850,000 distinct CDR3 sequences, about 37% of which appear only once.

The TCR sequence derives from a man aged 18 to 30 in good health. The sample was blood. This rearrangement joins TRBV20-1 to TRBJ2-1; 9 bases align to TRBD1. The CDR3 loop reads CRAQGAGYNEQFF. As DNA, the CDR3 is TGCAGGGCACAGGGGGCGGGTTACAATGAGCAGTTCTTC.